Below are 21 T cell receptor beta chains sequenced from a single sample in a study of CD4+ T cells in melanoma. Only in-frame clones appear in the TCRdb table, and some are missing; sequencing was by immunoSEQ multiplex PCR. The table includes around 12,000 clones, roughly 69% detected once. The sample was cells from a culture (not recorded whether cultured in vitro). The receptor set was obtained from a human donor with melanoma.

The gene calls are TRBV14 and TRBJ1-4, with 7 bases identical to TRBD1. V was clipped by 4 bases and J by 7 bases; unmatched bases: 6. This CDR3 comprises 14 residues. The V gene's germline CDR1 is SGHDN and CDR2 FVKESK. The DNA for the CDR3 is TGTGCCAGCAGCCGGAACAGGGGCAGTGAAAAACTGTTTTTT. Translating it yields CASSRNRGSEKLFF.

The chain combines TRBV5-1 with TRBJ1-3; D is undetermined. In germline, CDR1 is SGHRS, CDR2 YFSETQ. V was cut by 5 bases and J by 0 bases, with 12 bases left in between. This CDR3 comprises 15 residues. Written as DNA, the CDR3 is TGCGCCAGCAGTAACCCCTCGGGCTCTGGAAACACCATATATTTT. This sequence encodes CASSNPSGSGNTIYF.

J is TRBJ1-2 and V is TRBV19, with 8 bases matching TRBD1. J gave up 7 bases and V 6 bases, and 10 bases lay outside the gene matches. Germline CDR1 reads LNHDA; CDR2 reads SQIVND (reference sequence). The CDR3 length is 14 residues. CDR3: CASSRTGFGFGYTF. CDR3 coding DNA: TGTGCCAGTAGCAGGACAGGGTTTGGGTTTGGCTACACCTTC.

The chain has TRBV7-9 and TRBJ1-1, with D tentatively TRBD1 (5 bases). Germline V CDR1 and CDR2: SEHNR, FQNEAQ (reference sequence). This CDR3 contains 16 residues. The germline V and J ends were trimmed by 8 bases and 3 bases, with 22 bases remaining between them. The CDR3 bases are TGTGCCAGCGCCCGGGAACCGGCGCGGGGGGACACTGAAGCTTTCTTT. It specifies CASAREPARGDTEAFF. The variable domain in full, with the rest retrieved from reference TRBV7-9 and TRBJ1-1, is DTGVSQNPRHKITKRGQNVTFRCDPISEHNRLYWYRQTLGQGPEFLTYFQNEAQLEKSRLLSDRFSAERPKGSFSTLEIQRTEQGDSAMYLCASAREPARGDTEAFFGQGTRLTVV.

This rearrangement joins TRBV5-1 to TRBJ1-2; possibly TRBD1 for D (6 bases). Per the germline V gene, CDR1 is SGHRS and CDR2 is YFSETQ. Trimming left V 0 bases short and J 4 bases short, with 16 bases between. The CDR3 is 16 amino acids. CDR3 in DNA: TGCGCCAGCAGCTTGGGGTCCTGGGGGGCTGGCTATGGCTACACCTTC. It encodes CASSLGSWGAGYGYTF.

The rearrangement uses TRBV18 and TRBJ2-3; D remains ambiguous. Trimming shortened V by 1 base and J by 6 bases, and 8 bases separated the two germline ends. There are 13 residues in the CDR3. The V gene's germline CDR1 is KGHSH and CDR2 LQKENI. The chain's CDR3 is CASSPREADTQYF. Here the CDR3 DNA reads TGTGCCAGCTCACCACGTGAAGCCGATACGCAGTATTTT.

The rearrangement links TRBV7-9 to TRBJ2-1; D gene unclear. The CDR3 sequence is 14 residues long. V was cut by 1 base and J by 12 bases, with 16 bases left in between. The V gene's germline CDR1 is SEHNR and CDR2 FQNEAQ (reference sequence). CDR3 sequence reads: CASSLGDYAPRQFF. The CDR3 region has the DNA TGTGCCAGCAGCTTAGGGGATTACGCCCCCCGGCAGTTCTTC.

The chain links TRBV25-1 to TRBJ2-5, with 9 bases matching TRBD2. Losses at the gene ends were 6 bases for V and 3 bases for J; bases not matched to a gene: 8. This CDR3 contains 15 residues. Per germline, CDR1 MGHDK and CDR2 SYGVNS. Here the CDR3 DNA reads TGTGCCAGCAGCGGGACTAGCCACTTAAAAGAGACCCAGTACTTC. Residues: CASSGTSHLKETQYF.

The chain combines TRBV13 with TRBJ2-5; possibly TRBD1 or TRBD2 for D (7 bases each). Trimming shortened V by 4 bases and J by 4 bases, and 10 bases separated the two germline ends. The germline gives CDR1 PRHDT, CDR2 FYEKMQ (reference sequence). The CDR3 has 13 amino acids. The CDR3 loop reads CASSSRGGETQYF. In DNA, the CDR3 is TGTGCCAGCAGCTCCAGGGGGGGAGAGACCCAGTACTTC.

The chain carries TRBV6-1 and TRBJ2-1; TRBD2 aligns across 7 bases. V shed 0 bases, J shed 8 bases, and the junction held 10 bases outside the gene matches. The CDR3 length is 16 residues. Germline CDR1 and CDR2: MNHNS and SASEGT. Here the CDR3 reads CASSEAAAGEGHEQFF. In nucleotides, the CDR3 is TGTGCCAGCAGTGAAGCGGCGGCGGGGGAGGGGCATGAGCAGTTCTTC.

In this sample, this clone turned up a few times. At the DNA level, this CDR3 is encoded by other sequences in the same sample as well. The chain links TRBV5-4 to TRBJ2-3; TRBD2 agrees at 8 bases. The V segment lost 4 bases and the J segment 0 bases; nucleotides outside the gene matches: 7. Per germline, CDR1 SGHNT and CDR2 YYREEE (reference sequence). The CDR3 loop spans 16 amino acids. CDR3 residues: CASSLGAGVSTDTQYF. DNA of the CDR3: TGTGCCAGCAGCCTCGGAGCGGGGGTCAGCACAGATACGCAGTATTTT.

The chain carries TRBV4-1 and TRBJ1-5; D may be TRBD1 (6 bases). The germline V gene has CDR1 MGHRA and CDR2 YSYEKL. With 2 bases removed from V and 3 bases from J, the gap between germline ends came to 20 bases. CDR3 length: 18 amino acids. The CDR3 loop is CASSQLTWGARINQPQHF. The DNA for the CDR3 is TGCGCCAGCAGCCAACTAACTTGGGGGGCTAGGATCAATCAGCCCCAGCATTTT.

A few counts support this clone. The chain uses TRBV7-2 and TRBJ1-1; D unclear. The germline gives CDR1 SGHTA, CDR2 FQGNSA. Trimming removed 5 bases at V and 10 bases at J, with 14 bases between. The CDR3 contains 12 residues. The CDR3 loop reads CASSLDRLRAFF. CDR3 DNA sequence: TGTGCCAGCAGCCTAGATCGTCTGCGAGCTTTCTTT.

The chain recombines TRBV18 with TRBJ1-2; no reliable D call. Germline assignment: CDR1 KGHSH and CDR2 LQKENI. The CDR3 length is 13 residues. Trimming took 8 bases from V and 0 from J, leaving 10 bases between them. The CDR3 loop is CASGKGANYGYTF. The CDR3 DNA sequence: TGTGCCAGCGGAAAGGGAGCTAACTATGGCTACACCTTC.

The chain recombines TRBV11-3 with TRBJ2-3, with D tentatively TRBD2 (6 bases). Deletions cut 6 bases from V and 3 bases from J, with 19 bases between. This CDR3 is built from 16 residues. Per the germline V gene, CDR1 is SGHNT and CDR2 is YENEEA. The CDR3 reads CASSPQGLTSTDTQYF. CDR3 DNA sequence: TGTGCCAGCAGTCCCCAAGGCCTGACTAGTACAGATACGCAGTATTTT.

The chain links TRBV5-4 to TRBJ1-2, with D perhaps TRBD1 (5 bases). With 0 bases removed from V and 4 bases from J, the gap between germline ends came to 13 bases. The CDR3 covers 15 residues. The germline gives CDR1 SGHNT, CDR2 YYREEE (reference sequence). DNA of the CDR3: TGTGCCAGCAGCTTGGGGGCAGGGATTAGCTATGGCTACACCTTC. It is translated as CASSLGAGISYGYTF.

The CDR3 nucleotides read TGTGCCAGCAGCCCCCCCCCTGAGCACAATGAGCAGTTCTTC. It yields the protein CASSPPPEHNEQFF. The V gene is TRBV11-2, the J gene TRBJ2-1; D call uncertain. Germline V gene data show CDR1 as SGHAT and CDR2 as FQNNGV. The germline V and J ends were trimmed by 5 bases and 5 bases, with 13 bases remaining between them. This CDR3 has 14 residues.

This sequence joins TRBV2 and TRBJ2-1; D is unresolved. The CDR3 has 15 amino acids. Trimming took off 6 bases at V and 0 bases at J, with 12 bases between the two ends. CDR1 SNHLY and CDR2 FYNNEI come from the germline V gene. Here the CDR3 DNA reads TGTGCCAGCAGCCCTCGGGCTGACTCCTACAATGAGCAGTTCTTC. This translates into CASSPRADSYNEQFF. Variable domain in full (rest from reference TRBV2 and TRBJ2-1): EPEVTQTPSHQVTQMGQEVILRCVPISNHLYFYWYRQILGQKVEFLVSFYNNEISEKSEIFDDQFSVERPDGSNFTLKIRSTKLEDSAMYFCASSPRADSYNEQFFGPGTRLTVL.

This chain uses TRBV7-9 with TRBJ2-1; the match to TRBD2 covers 8 bases. Germline V CDR1 and CDR2: SEHNR, FQNEAQ (reference sequence). V trimming: 2 bases; J trimming: 5 bases; junction bases outside the gene matches: 11. CDR3 size: 17 residues. The CDR3 is CASSLLGGSGVDNEQFF. CDR3 DNA sequence: TGTGCCAGCAGCTTATTAGGAGGTAGCGGGGTCGACAATGAGCAGTTCTTC.

The gene calls are TRBV5-5 and TRBJ1-5; D is uncertain. V lost 10 bases to trimming and J lost 0 bases, with 11 bases between them. The germline V gene encodes CDR1 SGHKS and CDR2 YYEKEE (reference sequence). CDR3 size: 13 residues. CDR3 DNA sequence: TGTGCCTCCAAGAGGTATAGCAATCAGCCCCAGCATTTT. Its translation is CASKRYSNQPQHF.

The gene calls are TRBV2 and TRBJ2-5, with 9 bases that match TRBD1. J was trimmed by 11 bases and V by 7 bases; bases with no gene match: 14. Germline V gene data show CDR1 as SNHLY and CDR2 as FYNNEI. The CDR3 consists of 14 residues. CDR3 bases: TGTGCCAGCACCGACGGGACAGGGCTTGGGGAGCAGTACTTC. Its protein is CASTDGTGLGEQYF.